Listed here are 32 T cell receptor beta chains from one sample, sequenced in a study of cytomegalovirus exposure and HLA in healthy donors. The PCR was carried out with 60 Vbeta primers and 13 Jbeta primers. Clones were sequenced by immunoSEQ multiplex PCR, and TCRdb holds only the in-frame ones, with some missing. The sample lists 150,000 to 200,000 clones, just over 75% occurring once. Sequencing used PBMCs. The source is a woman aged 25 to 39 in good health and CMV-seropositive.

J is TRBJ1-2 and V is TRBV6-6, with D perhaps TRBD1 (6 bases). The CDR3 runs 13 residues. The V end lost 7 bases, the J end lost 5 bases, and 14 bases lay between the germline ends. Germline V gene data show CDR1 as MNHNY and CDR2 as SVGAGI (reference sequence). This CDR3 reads CASNTPGQYGYTF. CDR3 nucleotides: TGTGCCAGCAATACCCCGGGACAATATGGCTACACCTTC.

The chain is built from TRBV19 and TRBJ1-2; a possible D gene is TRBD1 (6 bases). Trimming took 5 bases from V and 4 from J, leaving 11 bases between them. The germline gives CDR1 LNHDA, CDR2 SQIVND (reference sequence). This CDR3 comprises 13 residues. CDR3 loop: CASSPGQTYGYTF. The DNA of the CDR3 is TGTGCCAGTAGTCCCGGACAGACCTATGGCTACACCTTC.

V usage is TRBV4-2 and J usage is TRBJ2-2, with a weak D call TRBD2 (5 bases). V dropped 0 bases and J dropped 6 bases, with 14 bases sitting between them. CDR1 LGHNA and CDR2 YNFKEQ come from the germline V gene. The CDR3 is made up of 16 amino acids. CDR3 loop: CASSQETRLAPGELFF. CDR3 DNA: TGTGCCAGCAGCCAAGAAACTAGATTAGCCCCCGGGGAGCTGTTTTTT.

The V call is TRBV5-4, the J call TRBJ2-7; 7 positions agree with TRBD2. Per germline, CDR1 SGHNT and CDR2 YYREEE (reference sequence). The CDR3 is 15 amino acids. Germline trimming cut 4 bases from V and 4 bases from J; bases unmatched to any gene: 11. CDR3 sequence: CASSLGLAEAYEQYF. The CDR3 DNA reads TGTGCCAGCAGCCTGGGGCTAGCGGAAGCTTACGAGCAGTACTTC.

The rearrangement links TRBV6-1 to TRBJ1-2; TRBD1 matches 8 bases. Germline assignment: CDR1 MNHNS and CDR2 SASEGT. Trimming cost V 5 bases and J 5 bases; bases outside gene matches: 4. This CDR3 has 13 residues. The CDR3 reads CASSPDREYGYTF. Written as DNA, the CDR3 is TGTGCCAGCAGTCCGGACAGGGAATATGGCTACACCTTC.

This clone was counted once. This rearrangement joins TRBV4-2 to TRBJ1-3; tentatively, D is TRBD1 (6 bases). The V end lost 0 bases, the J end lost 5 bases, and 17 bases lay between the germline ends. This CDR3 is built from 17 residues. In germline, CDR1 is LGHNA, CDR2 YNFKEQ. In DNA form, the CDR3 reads TGTGCCAGCAGCCAAGATAATTCAGGGGTTCCCCGAAACACCATATATTTT. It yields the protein CASSQDNSGVPRNTIYF.

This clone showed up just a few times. CDR3 bases: TGTGCCAGCAGTTTATACTCTCCTAGCGGGATGGGCGAGCAGTACTTC. It yields the protein CASSLYSPSGMGEQYF. This sequence joins TRBV28 and TRBJ2-7, with 9 bases identical to TRBD2. Per the germline V gene, CDR1 is MDHEN and CDR2 is SYDVKM. V lost 1 base, J lost 6 bases, and 10 bases stayed unmatched. This CDR3 comprises 16 residues.

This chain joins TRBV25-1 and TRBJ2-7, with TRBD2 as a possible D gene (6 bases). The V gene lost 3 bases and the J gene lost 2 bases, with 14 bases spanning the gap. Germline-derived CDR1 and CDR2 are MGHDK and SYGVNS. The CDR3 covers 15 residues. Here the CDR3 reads CASSDPGSGAYEQYF. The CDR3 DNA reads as TGTGCCAGCAGTGACCCCGGGTCGGGAGCCTACGAGCAGTACTTC.

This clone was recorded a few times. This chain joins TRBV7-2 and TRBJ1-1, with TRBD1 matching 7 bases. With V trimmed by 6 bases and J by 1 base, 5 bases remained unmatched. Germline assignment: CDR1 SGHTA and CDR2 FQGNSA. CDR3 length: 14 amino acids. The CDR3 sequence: CASSFQGGNTEAFF. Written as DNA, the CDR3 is TGTGCCAGCAGTTTTCAGGGGGGGAACACTGAAGCTTTCTTT.

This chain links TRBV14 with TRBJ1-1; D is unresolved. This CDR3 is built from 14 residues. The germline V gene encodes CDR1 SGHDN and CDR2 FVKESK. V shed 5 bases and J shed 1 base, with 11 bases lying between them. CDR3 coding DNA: TGTGCCAGCAGCGCAGCGGGGAGGAACACTGAAGCTTTCTTT. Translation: CASSAAGRNTEAFF.

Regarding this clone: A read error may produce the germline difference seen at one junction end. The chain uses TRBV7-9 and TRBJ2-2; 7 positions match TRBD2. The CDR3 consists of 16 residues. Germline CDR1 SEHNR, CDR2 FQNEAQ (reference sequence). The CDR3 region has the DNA TGTGCCAGCAGCTTAGCGCGCGGGAGTAACACCGGGAAGCTGTTTTTT. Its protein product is CASSLARGSNTGKLFF.

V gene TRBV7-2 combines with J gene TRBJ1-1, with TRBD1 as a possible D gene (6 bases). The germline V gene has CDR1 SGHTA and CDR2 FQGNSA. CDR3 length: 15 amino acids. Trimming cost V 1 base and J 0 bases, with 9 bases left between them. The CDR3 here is CASSLERTVNTEAFF. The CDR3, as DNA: TGTGCCAGCAGCTTAGAACGGACAGTGAACACTGAAGCTTTCTTT.

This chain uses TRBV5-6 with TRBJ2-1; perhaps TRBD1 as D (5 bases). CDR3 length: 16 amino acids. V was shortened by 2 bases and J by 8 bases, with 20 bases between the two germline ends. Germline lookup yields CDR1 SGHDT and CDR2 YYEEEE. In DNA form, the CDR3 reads TGTGCCAGCAGCTTTTATGATGGCAGGGATCAGGATGAGCAGTTCTTC. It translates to CASSFYDGRDQDEQFF.

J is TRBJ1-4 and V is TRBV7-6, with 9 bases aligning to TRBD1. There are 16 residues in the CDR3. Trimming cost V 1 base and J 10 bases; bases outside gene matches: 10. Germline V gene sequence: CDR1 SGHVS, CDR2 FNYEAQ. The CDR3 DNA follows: TGTGCCAGCAGCTTAGTCGCTAGGACAGGGGAGGGAAAACTGTTTTTT. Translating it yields CASSLVARTGEGKLFF.

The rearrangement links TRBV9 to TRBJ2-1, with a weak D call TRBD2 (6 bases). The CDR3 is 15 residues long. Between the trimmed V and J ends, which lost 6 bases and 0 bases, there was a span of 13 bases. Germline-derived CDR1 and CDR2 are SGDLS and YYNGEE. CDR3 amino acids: CASKGPGSSYNEQFF. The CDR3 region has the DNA TGTGCCAGCAAAGGCCCCGGGAGCTCCTACAATGAGCAGTTCTTC.

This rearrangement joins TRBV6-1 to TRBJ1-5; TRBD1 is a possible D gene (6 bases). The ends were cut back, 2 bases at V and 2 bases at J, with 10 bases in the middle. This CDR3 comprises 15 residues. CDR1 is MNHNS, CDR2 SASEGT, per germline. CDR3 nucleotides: TGTGCCAGCAGTGAACAGGGGTTGGGCAATCAGCCCCAGCATTTT. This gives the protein CASSEQGLGNQPQHF.

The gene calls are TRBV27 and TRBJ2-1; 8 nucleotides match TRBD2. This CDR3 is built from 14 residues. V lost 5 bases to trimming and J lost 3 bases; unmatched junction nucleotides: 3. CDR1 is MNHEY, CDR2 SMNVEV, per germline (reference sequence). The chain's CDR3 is CASSRLASYNEQFF. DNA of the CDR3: TGTGCCAGCAGTAGACTAGCGAGCTACAATGAGCAGTTCTTC.

CDR3 in DNA: TGCAGCGTTGTCCCGGGGGGTGTGAGCTATGGCTACACCTTC. As protein: CSVVPGGVSYGYTF. The chain joins TRBV29-1 to TRBJ1-2; tentatively, D is TRBD1 (5 bases). Per the germline V gene, CDR1 is SQVTM and CDR2 is ANQGSEA. This CDR3 region has 14 residues. V lost 4 bases and J lost 4, with 16 bases in between.

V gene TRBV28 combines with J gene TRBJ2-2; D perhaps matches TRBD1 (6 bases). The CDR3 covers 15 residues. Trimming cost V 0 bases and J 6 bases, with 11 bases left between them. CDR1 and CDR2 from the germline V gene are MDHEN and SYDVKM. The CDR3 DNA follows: TGTGCCAGCAGTTTATGGGCAGGGGCCCCCGGGGAGCTGTTTTTT. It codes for CASSLWAGAPGELFF.

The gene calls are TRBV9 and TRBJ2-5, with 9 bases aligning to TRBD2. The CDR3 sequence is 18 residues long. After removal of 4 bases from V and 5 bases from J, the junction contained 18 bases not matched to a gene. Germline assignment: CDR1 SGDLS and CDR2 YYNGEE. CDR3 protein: CASSSPIGGGRAWETQYF. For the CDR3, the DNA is TGTGCCAGCAGCTCACCTATTGGGGGCGGGAGGGCCTGGGAGACCCAGTACTTC.

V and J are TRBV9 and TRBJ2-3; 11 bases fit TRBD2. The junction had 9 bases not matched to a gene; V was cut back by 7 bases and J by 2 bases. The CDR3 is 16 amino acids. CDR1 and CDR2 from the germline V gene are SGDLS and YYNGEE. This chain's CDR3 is CASGPGLADFTDTQYF. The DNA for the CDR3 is TGTGCCAGCGGCCCGGGACTAGCGGATTTCACAGATACGCAGTATTTT.

The CDR3 sequence: CASSLVGGGNAGTQYF. Here the CDR3 DNA reads TGTGCCAGCAGCTTGGTTGGTGGGGGGAACGCGGGGACCCAGTACTTC. V usage is TRBV5-5 and J usage is TRBJ2-5, with a weak D call TRBD2 (6 bases). Germline CDR1 SGHKS, CDR2 YYEKEE (reference sequence). The CDR3 has 16 residues. V lost 0 bases and J 7 bases, leaving 19 bases between the germline ends.

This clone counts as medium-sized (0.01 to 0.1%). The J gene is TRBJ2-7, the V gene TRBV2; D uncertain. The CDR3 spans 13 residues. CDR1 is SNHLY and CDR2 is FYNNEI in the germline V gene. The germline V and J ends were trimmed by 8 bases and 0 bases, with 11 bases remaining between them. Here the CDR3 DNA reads TGTGCCAGCGTCCCCGCCAGCTCCTACGAGCAGTACTTC. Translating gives CASVPASSYEQYF.

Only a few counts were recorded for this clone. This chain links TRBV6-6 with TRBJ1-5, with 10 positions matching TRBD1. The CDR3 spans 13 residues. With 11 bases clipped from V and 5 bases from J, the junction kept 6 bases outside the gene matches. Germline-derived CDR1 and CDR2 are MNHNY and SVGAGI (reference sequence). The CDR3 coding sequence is TGTGCCTCCGACAGGGGGCGCGATCAGCCCCAGCATTTT. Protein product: CASDRGRDQPQHF.

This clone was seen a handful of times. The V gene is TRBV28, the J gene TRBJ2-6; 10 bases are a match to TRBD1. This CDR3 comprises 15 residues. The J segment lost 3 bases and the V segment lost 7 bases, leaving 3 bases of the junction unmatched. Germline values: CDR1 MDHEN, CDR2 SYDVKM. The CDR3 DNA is TGTGCCAGCAAGACAGGGGGCGGTGGGGCCAACGTCCTGACTTTC. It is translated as CASKTGGGGANVLTF.

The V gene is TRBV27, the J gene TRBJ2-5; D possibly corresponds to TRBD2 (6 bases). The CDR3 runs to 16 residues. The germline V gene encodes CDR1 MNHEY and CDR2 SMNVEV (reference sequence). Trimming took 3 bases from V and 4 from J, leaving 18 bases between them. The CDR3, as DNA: TGTGCCAGCAGTTTGGGTCTCAGGGTGGAGGGAGAGACCCAGTACTTC. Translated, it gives CASSLGLRVEGETQYF.

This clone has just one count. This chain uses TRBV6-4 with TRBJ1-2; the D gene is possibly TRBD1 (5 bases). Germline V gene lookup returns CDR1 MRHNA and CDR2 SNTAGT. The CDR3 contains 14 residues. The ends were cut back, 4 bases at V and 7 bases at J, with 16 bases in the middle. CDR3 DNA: TGTGCCAGCAGTGCCGGGGGGGGTGTTAGTGGCTACACCTTC. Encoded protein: CASSAGGGVSGYTF.

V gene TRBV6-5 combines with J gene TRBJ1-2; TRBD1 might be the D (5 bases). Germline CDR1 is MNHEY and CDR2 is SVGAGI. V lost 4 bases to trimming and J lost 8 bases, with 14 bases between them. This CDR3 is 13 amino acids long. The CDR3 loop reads CASSFQGLGGYTF. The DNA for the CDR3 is TGTGCCAGCAGTTTCCAGGGTTTGGGAGGCTACACCTTC.

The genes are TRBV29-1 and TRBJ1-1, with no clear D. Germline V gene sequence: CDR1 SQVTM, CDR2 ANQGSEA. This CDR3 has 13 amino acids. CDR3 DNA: TGCAGTACGGCAGGCCTGAGGGACACTGAAGCTTTCTTT. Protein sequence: CSTAGLRDTEAFF.

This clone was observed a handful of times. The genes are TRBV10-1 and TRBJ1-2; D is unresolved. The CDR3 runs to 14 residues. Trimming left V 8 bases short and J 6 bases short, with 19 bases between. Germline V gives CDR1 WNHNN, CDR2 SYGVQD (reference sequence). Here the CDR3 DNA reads TGCGCCAGCCCCCTGCGAGGCGAGGGAGATGGCTACACCTTC. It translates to CASPLRGEGDGYTF.

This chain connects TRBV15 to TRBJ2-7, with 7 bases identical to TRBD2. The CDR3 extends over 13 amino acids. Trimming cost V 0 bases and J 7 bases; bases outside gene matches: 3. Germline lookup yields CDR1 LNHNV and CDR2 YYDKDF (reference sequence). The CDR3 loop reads CATSRDASGEQYF. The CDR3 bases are TGTGCCACCAGCAGAGATGCTAGCGGAGAGCAGTACTTC.

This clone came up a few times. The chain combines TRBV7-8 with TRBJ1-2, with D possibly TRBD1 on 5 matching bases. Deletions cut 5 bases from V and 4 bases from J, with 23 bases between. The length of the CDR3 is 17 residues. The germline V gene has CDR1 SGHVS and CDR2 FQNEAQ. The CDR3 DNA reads TGTGCCAGCAGCCTGACCGGACGCAGGGCAGGTCTCTATGGCTACACCTTC. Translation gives CASSLTGRRAGLYGYTF. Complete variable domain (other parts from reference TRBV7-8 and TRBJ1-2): GAGVSQSPRYKVAKRGQDVALRCDPISGHVSLFWYQQALGQGPEFLTYFQNEAQLDKSGLPSDRFFAERPEGSVSTLKIQRTQQEDSAVYLCASSLTGRRAGLYGYTFGSGTRLTVV.